The sequence of this TCR beta chain was determined in a study of tumor-infiltrating lymphocytes in primary liver carcinoma. RNA and DNA were co-extracted from about 19-30 mg of unsorted bulk tissue. Chronic HBV infection, which was untreated, was present in the patients. Each tumor sample had over 85% viable tumor cells. Overall study findings and caveats: Merely about 7.5-24% of top clones occurred in all five tumor regions.

Points on this clonotype: Antigen unknown.

From about 490 ng of total RNA, TCR beta-specific cDNA was reverse-transcribed using a constant-region primer. It was through three nested multiplex PCR rounds of slightly modified ARM-PCR that TCR beta libraries arose. Two initial PCR rounds of approximately 10 cycles each paired TRBV1-TRBV30 forward primers with a C-beta reverse primer. TCRdb re-analysed the multiplex PCR reads in MiXCR, keeping a single row per CDR3 protein. The sample includes 60,000 to 90,000 distinct CDR3 sequences, almost 70% of them seen just once. The CDR3 is made up of 13 amino acids. Germline V gives CDR1 SGHAT, CDR2 FQNNGV. The V and J ends lost 0 bases and 9 bases respectively, with 11 bases between them.

This TCR was sampled from a man aged 35-49 years with primary liver carcinoma and hepatitis B virus infection. The rearrangement links TRBV11-2 to TRBJ2-5; no reliable D call. Sequenced sample: liver tumor tissue from sampling region 4. Subset described: tumor region T4, right-lateral pole. CDR3 coding DNA: TGTGCCAGCAGCTTAGACAGGTGTGGGGCCCAGTACTTC. This gives the protein CASSLDRCGAQYF.